This T cell receptor (beta chain) was documented in a study of molecular identifiers for immune sequencing clone quantification. The study, taken as a whole, reports: Clones carrying above 20 RNA copies accounted for over 98% of effector molecules, under 1% in naive cells.

Per germline, CDR1 SGHRS and CDR2 YFSETQ. The junction had 8 bases not matched to a gene; V was cut back by 4 bases and J by 5 bases. The CDR3 runs 15 residues. Library preparation followed earlier protocols using designated TCR primers. TCRdb called the PCR reads again in MiXCR, with one record for every CDR3 protein. The repertoire holds a few hundred thousand distinct CDR3 sequences, with 24% as singletons. This clonotype was seen more than once but under ten times. What it binds is not known. Investigators produced naive CD8 libraries from around 20,000 to 1,000,000 sorted cells, drawing on 10%, 30% or 50% RNA. CD8+CD4-CCR7+CD45RA+ cells were sorted as naive CD8 T cells.

The source of this sequence is a human donor in good health. Some libraries in this study had Jurkat cell RNA spiked in. This rearrangement joins TRBV5-1 to TRBJ2-5; 10 nucleotides line up with TRBD1. The sample taken for sequencing was naive CD8+ T cells from blood, with Jurkat cell RNA spiked in. This sample's subset: FACS-sorted CD8+CD4-CCR7+CD45RA+ naive T cells. DNA for the CDR3: TGCGCCAGCAGCCCGGGGACAGGGGATTGGGAGACCCAGTACTTC. Its protein is CASSPGTGDWETQYF.